This TCR beta chain is drawn from a study of T cell responses to AZD1222 COVID-19 vaccine. The study's findings and limits: Among AZD1222 vaccinees, only six were seropositive at baseline. Unmutated variant regions are reportedly targeted by nearly half of spike-specific TCRs. In a largely white British group with more females than males, clonal diversity was possibly underestimated. Spike-specific TCR breadth and depth both grew after two AZD1222 doses.

The CDR3 runs to 16 residues. Trimming pared 2 bases from V and 3 bases from J, leaving 18 bases between. Germline CDR1 SGHTS, CDR2 YDEGEE. Assay: immunoSEQ multiplex PCR; the TCRdb copy retains only in-frame clones and omits some. The sample records 110,000 or so clones, more than 70% being singletons. To note about this clone: Antigen: not known.

This rearrangement joins TRBV5-8 to TRBJ2-7; tentative D call: TRBD2 (6 bases). This specimen consisted of peripheral blood, obtained 28 days after the second AZD1222 dose. This sequence was found in an adult who received the AZD1222 COVID-19 vaccine. CDR3 nucleotide sequence: TGTGCCAGCAGCTTACAACGGGGAGGAGGGAACTACGAGCAGTACTTC. Its translation is CASSLQRGGGNYEQYF.